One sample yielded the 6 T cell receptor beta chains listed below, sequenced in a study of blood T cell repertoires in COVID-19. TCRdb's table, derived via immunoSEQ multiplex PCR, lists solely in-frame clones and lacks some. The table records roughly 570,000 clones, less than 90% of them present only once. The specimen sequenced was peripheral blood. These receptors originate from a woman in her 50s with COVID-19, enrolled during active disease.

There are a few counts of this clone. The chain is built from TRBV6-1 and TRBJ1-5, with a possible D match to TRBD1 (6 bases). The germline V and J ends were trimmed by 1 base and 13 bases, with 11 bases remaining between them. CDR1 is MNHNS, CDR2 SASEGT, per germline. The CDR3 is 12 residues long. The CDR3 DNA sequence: TGTGCCAGCAGTGAAGGGGGGCTGCGGCAGCATTTT. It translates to CASSEGGLRQHF.

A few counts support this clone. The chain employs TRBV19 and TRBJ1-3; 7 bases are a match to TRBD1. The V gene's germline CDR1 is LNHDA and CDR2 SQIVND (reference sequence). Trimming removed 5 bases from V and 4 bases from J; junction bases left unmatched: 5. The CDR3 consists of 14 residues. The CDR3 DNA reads TGTGCCAGTAGTCTAATGACAGGGGGAAACACCATATATTTT. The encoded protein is CASSLMTGGNTIYF.

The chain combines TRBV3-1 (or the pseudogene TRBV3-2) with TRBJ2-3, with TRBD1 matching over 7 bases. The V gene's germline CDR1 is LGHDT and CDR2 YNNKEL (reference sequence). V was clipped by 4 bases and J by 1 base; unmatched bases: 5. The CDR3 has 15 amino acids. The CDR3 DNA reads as TGTGCCAGCAGCCGCGCGACAGGGCGCACAGATACGCAGTATTTT. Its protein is CASSRATGRTDTQYF.

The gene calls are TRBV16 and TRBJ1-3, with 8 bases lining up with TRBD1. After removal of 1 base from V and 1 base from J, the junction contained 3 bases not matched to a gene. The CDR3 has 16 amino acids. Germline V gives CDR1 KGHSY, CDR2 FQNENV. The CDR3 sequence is CASSQWGTGSGNTIYF. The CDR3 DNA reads TGTGCCAGCAGCCAATGGGGGACAGGATCTGGAAACACCATATATTTT.

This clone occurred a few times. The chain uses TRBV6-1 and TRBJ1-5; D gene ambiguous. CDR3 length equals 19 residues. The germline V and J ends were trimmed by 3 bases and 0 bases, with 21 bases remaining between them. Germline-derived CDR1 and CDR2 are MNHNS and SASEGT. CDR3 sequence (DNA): TGTGCCAGCAGTGAGAGTCCCACTTCTGAGGCATATAGCAATCAGCCCCAGCATTTT. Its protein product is CASSESPTSEAYSNQPQHF.

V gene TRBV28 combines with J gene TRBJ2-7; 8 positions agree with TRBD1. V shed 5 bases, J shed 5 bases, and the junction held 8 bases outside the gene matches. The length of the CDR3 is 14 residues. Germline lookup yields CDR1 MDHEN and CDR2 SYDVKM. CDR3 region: CASSHIQGEDEQYF. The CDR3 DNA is TGTGCCAGCAGTCACATACAGGGGGAAGACGAGCAGTACTTC.